Sequencing of this T cell receptor beta chain was carried out in a study of vaccination and CD4 T cells after COVID-19. The wider study: Ranging from 14 to 241, the interval between dose two and post-vaccine sampling had a median of approximately 70 days. Overlapping peptides of the spike proteins of SARS-CoV-2, HCoV-NL63, HCoV-OC43 and HCoV-229E were used for cell stimulation. Study-wide points: Spike mono-reactive clones accounted for 304 of the 307 vaccine-specific clones found in convalescent patients.

The treatment: approximately nine-day PBMC culture with coronavirus spike peptide pools or control peptides (ViraFEST assay). The Oncomine TCR Beta short-read assay was what sequenced the DNA obtained from cultured CD4+ T cells. TCRdb fed the PCR reads into MiXCR, producing one record per CDR3 protein. The table lists more than 15,000 distinct CDR3 sequences, 45% to 65% of them singletons, with just over 9% in the top ten. Germline CDR1 and CDR2: DFQATT and SNEGSKA (reference sequence). Losses at the gene ends were 5 bases for V and 8 bases for J; bases not matched to a gene: 7. The CDR3 is made up of 14 amino acids. Turning to this clonotype: Its antigen is undetermined.

The source is a human donor who had recovered from COVID-19. Sequenced input: CD4+ T cells from blood, cultured in vitro. V gene TRBV20-1 combines with J gene TRBJ1-6, with TRBD1 matching 9 bases. CDR3 amino acids: CSASGQGWDSPLHF. The CDR3 nucleotides are TGCAGTGCTTCGGGACAGGGCTGGGATTCACCCCTCCACTTT.